Shown below are 17 T cell receptor beta chains from a single sample sequenced in a study of T cell clonality in common variable immunodeficiency. Profiling relied on immunoSEQ multiplex PCR, and the TCRdb table lists in-frame clones only, not all of them. Found here are over 30,000 clones, no singletons; the ten largest cover around 6.4%. Study-level findings and limits: In common variable immunodeficiency, TCR beta chains reportedly carried fewer deletions and N-nucleotide insertions.

Which antigens these TCRs recognize remains unknown. The specimen was peripheral blood mononuclear cells. All receptors come from a human donor with common variable immunodeficiency.

This clone was seen more than once but under ten times. The CDR3 extends 3 residues past the end of the read, so its final part is completed from the germline J gene. The J gene is TRBJ1-3, the V gene TRBV30; 7 positions match TRBD1. The germline V gene has CDR1 GTSNPN and CDR2 SVGIG (reference sequence). This CDR3 has 14 residues. V shed 3 bases, J shed 9 bases, and the junction held 11 bases outside the gene matches. The CDR3 loop is CAWSQISNRGTIYF. CDR3 DNA, as far as it was read: TGTGCCTGGAGCCAAATATCCAACAGGGGCACC.

This clone was seen a few times. Partial CDR3 DNA: TGTGCCAGCAGCTCATCGACTAGCGGGAGGGTTAACGAG. Translation gives CASSSSTSGRVNE. The whole CDR3 protein is CASSSSTSGRVNEQYF. The chain employs TRBV7-6 and TRBJ2-7; TRBD2 matches at 14 bases. The read is 3 residues too short to cover the CDR3 end, so that end is filled in from the germline J gene. This CDR3 comprises 16 residues. The trim removed 4 bases at V and 5 bases at J, leaving 7 bases unmatched. Germline V gene lookup returns CDR1 SGHVS and CDR2 FNYEAQ. The full variable domain, in which reference TRBV7-6 and TRBJ2-7 provide the parts outside the CDR3, is GAGVSQSPRYKVTKRGQDVALRCDPISGHVSLYWYRQALGQGPEFLTYFNYEAQQDKSGLPNDRFSAERPEGSISTLTIQRTEQRDSAMYRCASSSSTSGRVNEQYFGPGTRLTVT.

About this clone itself: The sequenced fragment ends 3 residues before the CDR3 boundary, so the rest is inferred from the germline J gene. The V call is TRBV19, the J call TRBJ2-1; either TRBD1 or TRBD2 may fit D (7 bases each). The V end was cut by 6 bases, the J end by 0 bases, with 15 bases between. There are 16 residues in the CDR3. In germline, CDR1 is LNHDA, CDR2 SQIVND (reference sequence). CDR3 bases read: TGTGCCAGTAGACCAGGGGGAGGGAGCTCCTACAATGAG. It encodes CASRPGGGSSYNE. The complete CDR3 reads CASRPGGGSSYNEQFF.

This clone was picked up a small number of times. Partial CDR3 DNA: TGTGCCAGCAGTGACGGGTCATCGGGTTATAATTCACCC. Its protein product is CASSDGSSGYNSP. The complete CDR3 reads CASSDGSSGYNSPLHF. The chain joins TRBV6-2 or TRBV6-3 to TRBJ1-6; no firm D call. The CDR3 is cut off 3 residues early in the read; its end comes from the germline J gene. The V end was cut by 5 bases, the J end by 4 bases, with 15 bases between. In germline, CDR1 is MNHEY, CDR2 SVGEGT. This CDR3 region has 16 residues.

In this sample, this clone turned up many times. The read ends 3 residues early relative to the CDR3; the germline J gene fills the gap. This sequence joins TRBV5-1 and TRBJ2-1; TRBD2 aligns across 7 bases. The CDR3 has 15 amino acids. Germline CDR1 reads SGHRS; CDR2 reads YFSETQ. Trimming took 4 bases from V and 2 from J; bases not matched to a gene: 6. CDR3 DNA (partial): TGCGCCAGCAGCACAGGACTAGATACCTACAATGAG. Encoded protein: CASSTGLDTYNE. The whole CDR3 protein reads CASSTGLDTYNEQFF.

This CDR3 is CASIPGFREKLFF. Partial CDR3 DNA: TGTGCCAGCATTCCAGGGTTTCGAGAAAAA. The chain combines TRBV2 with TRBJ1-4; TRBD1 is a possible D gene (5 bases). The read gets to within 3 residues of the CDR3 end, and the germline J gene fills in the rest. Germline loops: CDR1 SNHLY, CDR2 FYNNEI. This CDR3 comprises 13 residues. With 7 bases removed from V and 8 bases from J, the gap between germline ends came to 14 bases. Filled out from reference TRBV2 and TRBJ1-4, the complete variable domain reads EPEVTQTPSHQVTQMGQEVILRCVPISNHLYFYWYRQILGQKVEFLVSFYNNEISEKSEIFDDQFSVERPDGSNFTLKIRSTKLEDSAMYFCASIPGFREKLFFGSGTQLSVL.

This clone appeared many times. Coverage ceases 3 residues before the CDR3 finishes, and the germline J gene fills in the end. This rearrangement joins TRBV20-1 to TRBJ2-4; 7 bases fit TRBD2. There are 16 residues in the CDR3. Per germline, CDR1 DFQATT and CDR2 SNEGSKA (reference sequence). The ends lost 6 bases at V and 3 bases at J; junction bases unmatched: 14. CDR3 sequence reads: CSAPRSGETIKNIQYF. CDR3 DNA (partial): TGCAGTGCCCCCAGGAGCGGGGAAACGATCAAAAACATT.

This clone was seen at least ten times. The read is 3 residues too short to cover the CDR3 end, so that end is filled in from the germline J gene. V usage is TRBV27 and J usage is TRBJ2-7, with a possible D match to TRBD1 (5 bases). Germline CDR1 MNHEY, CDR2 SMNVEV (reference sequence). The CDR3 is made up of 15 amino acids. Trimming cost V 2 bases and J 4 bases, with 15 bases left between them. CDR3 DNA, as far as it was read: TGTGCCAGCAGTTTAGGGGCCGCTAGACGGTACGAG. Translated: CASSLGAARRYE. The full CDR3 sequence reads CASSLGAARRYEQYF.

This clone was picked up many times. CDR3 protein: CSARDSGTGTEAFF. The covered CDR3 bases are TGCAGTGCTAGAGACAGTGGGACAGGGACTGAA. The chain combines TRBV20-1 with TRBJ1-1, with TRBD1 matching 9 bases. With the read ending 3 residues before the CDR3 end, the germline J gene is used to fill in that end. The CDR3 length is 14 residues. V trimming: 0 bases; J trimming: 5 bases; junction bases outside the gene matches: 4. Per germline, CDR1 DFQATT and CDR2 SNEGSKA (reference sequence).

This clone was detected only a few times. The read halts 3 residues ahead of the CDR3 end, with the missing end drawn from the germline J gene. The chain carries TRBV30 and TRBJ1-3; D unresolved. Germline assignment: CDR1 GTSNPN and CDR2 SVGIG (reference sequence). The CDR3 extends over 13 amino acids. V lost 4 bases and J lost 4, with 11 bases in between. The CDR3 region is CAWNDDFGNTIYF. Partial CDR3 DNA: TGTGCCTGGAACGACGACTTCGGAAACACC.

In the case of this clone: Read data end 3 residues before the CDR3 end; the end is taken from the germline J gene. The genes are TRBV19 and TRBJ1-5, with 7 bases identical to TRBD1. After removal of 7 bases from V and 4 bases from J, the junction contained 13 bases not matched to a gene. Germline CDR1 reads LNHDA; CDR2 reads SQIVND (reference sequence). This CDR3 spans 16 amino acids. The CDR3 bases that were read are TGTGCCAGTACCCTGACCTCGACAGGGCGTAATCAGCCC. It encodes CASTLTSTGRNQP. The entire CDR3 protein reads CASTLTSTGRNQPQHF.

The sample holds many counts of this clone. The read halts 3 residues ahead of the CDR3 end, with the missing end drawn from the germline J gene. The chain links TRBV12-3 or TRBV12-4 to TRBJ2-3; TRBD2 matches 10 bases. The CDR3 totals 18 residues. Losses at the gene ends were 3 bases for V and 0 bases for J; bases not matched to a gene: 9. CDR3: CASSFYGTSAASTDTQYF. Partial CDR3 DNA: TGTGCCAGCAGTTTCTATGGGACTAGCGCAGCTAGCACAGATACG.

The sample holds many counts of this clone. The CDR3 is cut off 3 residues early in the read; its end comes from the germline J gene. The chain links TRBV5-4 to TRBJ2-5; D is uncertain. V dropped 3 bases and J dropped 7 bases, with 16 bases sitting between them. This CDR3 comprises 14 residues. CDR1 is SGHNT and CDR2 is YYREEE in the germline V gene (reference sequence). CDR3 DNA (partial): TGTGCCAGCAGCTCCTCGGGTCTCTTCGGGACC. Protein product: CASSSSGLFGT. The entire CDR3 protein reads CASSSSGLFGTQYF.

This clone was found many times. The read comes to an end 3 residues before the CDR3 does, leaving the germline J gene to fill in the end. The V gene is TRBV7-2, the J gene TRBJ1-3; D call uncertain. Trimming pared 1 base from V and 0 bases from J, leaving 4 bases between. CDR1 is SGHTA and CDR2 is FQGNSA in the germline V gene. There are 14 residues in the CDR3. The CDR3 bases that were read are TGTGCCAGCAGCTTAGACACCTCTGGAAACACC. This encodes CASSLDTSGNT. The CDR3 in full is CASSLDTSGNTIYF. The full variable domain, completed using reference TRBV7-2 and TRBJ1-3, is GAGVSQSPSNKVTEKGKDVELRCDPISGHTALYWYRQSLGQGLEFLIYFQGNSAPDKSGLPSDRFSAERTGGSVSTLTIQRTQQEDSAVYLCASSLDTSGNTIYFGEGSWLTVV.

This clone was counted ten times or more. The observed sequence ends 3 residues before the CDR3 terminus, with the missing tail filled in from the germline J gene. V gene TRBV18 combines with J gene TRBJ2-1; D call uncertain. Germline CDR1 and CDR2: KGHSH and LQKENI. The CDR3 is made up of 11 amino acids. V was shortened by 2 bases and J by 8 bases, with 4 bases between the two germline ends. CDR3 in amino acids: CASSPKDEQFF. The part of the CDR3 DNA that was read is TGTGCCAGCTCACCAAAGGATGAG.

This clone has a count of ten or more. The DNA ends 3 residues before the CDR3 does, and the rest of the CDR3 is filled in from the germline J gene. V and J are TRBV6-2 or TRBV6-3 and TRBJ2-3; possibly TRBD1 for D (5 bases). The CDR3 is 17 residues long. Germline V lookup: CDR1 MNHEY, CDR2 SVGEGT. V shed 6 bases and J shed 2 bases, with 21 bases lying between them. This CDR3 is CASSPWRSGKDTDTQYF. CDR3 DNA (partial): TGTGCCAGCAGCCCCTGGCGATCAGGGAAGGACACAGATACG.

In this sample, this clone turned up many times. The read terminates 3 residues before the CDR3 end, so the remaining end is supplied by the germline J gene. The rearrangement joins TRBV20-1 to TRBJ2-4, with TRBD1 as a possible D gene (6 bases). CDR1 is DFQATT, CDR2 SNEGSKA, per germline (reference sequence). The CDR3 consists of 12 residues. The part of the CDR3 DNA that was read is TGCAGTGCTCGAAGATCAAACAGGGAT. This encodes CSARRSNRD. The CDR3, in full, reads CSARRSNRDQYF.